This T cell receptor beta chain was captured by sequencing in a study of blood T cell repertoires in COVID-19. Overall study: Samples came from the United States, Italy and Spain, spanning acute and convalescent COVID-19. The cDNA or gDNA used as material had been derived from T cells, B-cell-depleted T cells, or PBMCs.

The germline gives CDR1 SGHTS, CDR2 YDEGEE. Trimming removed 4 bases from V and 6 bases from J; junction bases left unmatched: 6. The CDR3 is 15 amino acids. This clone is medium-sized (0.01 to 0.1%) within its sample. Two negative PCRs, clearance, or symptom resolution characterized the recovered Cohort 3 donors. The authors' processing: Quantification of nucleated cells was approximated via reference gene primer amplification. Method: immunoSEQ multiplex PCR; TCRdb's copy keeps in-frame clones and lacks some. That table furnishes V, J and clone size, whereas the DNA furnished D and trimming. The sample contains 150,000 or so clones, about 80% of which appear only once.

The chain has TRBV5-8 and TRBJ2-1; 11 positions agree with TRBD2. The sequencing sample was made of PBMCs or T cells enriched from blood (not recorded which). The sequence was obtained from a man over 45 who had recovered from COVID-19. This CDR3 reads CASSAGTSGANEQFF. The CDR3 nucleotides are TGTGCCAGCAGCGCCGGGACTAGCGGTGCCAATGAGCAGTTCTTC. Based on the CDR3 plus reference TRBV5-8 and TRBJ2-1, the full variable domain is EAGVTQSPTHLIKTRGQQATLRCSPISGHTSVYWYQQALGLGLQFLLWYDEGEERNRGNFPPRFSGRQFPNYSSELNVNALELEDSALYLCASSAGTSGANEQFFGPGTRLTVL.